This T cell receptor (beta chain) was sequenced during a study of shared clonotypes between healthy human individuals. The CDR3 is 15 amino acids. Deletions cut 1 base from V and 5 bases from J, with 15 bases between. CDR1 and CDR2 from the germline V gene are SGHAT and FQDESV (reference sequence). Sequenced by immunoSEQ multiplex PCR; TCRdb stores in-frame clones only, minus some. This sample carries about 510,000 clones, roughly 79% of them seen once, and the ten largest clones take about 12%. This clone was observed once. V and J are TRBV11-1 and TRBJ2-7; possibly TRBD1 for D (6 bases). Source material: PBMCs. The sequence was collected from a woman aged 40-49 years in good health. Some clones in this sample may be carry-over from other donors' samples. Written as DNA, the CDR3 is TGTGCCAGCAGCTTAGGAGGGGACAAGTTAGACGAGCAGTACTTC. It is translated as CASSLGGDKLDEQYF.